This TCR beta chain is drawn from a study of beta chain features in type 1 diabetes. Since all of the isolated RNA was reverse transcribed, expressed TCRB transcripts were what got sequenced. Sequencing used immunoSEQ multiplex PCR; TCRdb keeps in-frame clones, though not all of them. The sample yields about 360,000 clones, roughly 12% seen once. J lost 4 bases, V lost 2 bases, and 0 bases had no gene match. The CDR3 runs to 14 residues. Germline values: CDR1 MNHEY, CDR2 SMNVEV (reference sequence). Findings and limits, study-wide: Equally in patients and controls, shorter templates might have been favored by PCR.

Each of the CD4+ naive, central memory, regulatory and stem cell-like memory populations was sorted via CD45RO/CCR7/CD25/CD127/CD95/CD27. This clone was seen a handful of times. Its antigen is not identified. Specimen: naive CD4+ T cells from blood. The chain is built from TRBV27 and TRBJ2-5; 11 bases agree with TRBD2. The sequence was collected from a man younger than 35 in good health. The CDR3 is CASSLLAGGETQYF. CDR3 bases: TGTGCCAGCAGTTTACTAGCGGGAGGAGAGACCCAGTACTTC.